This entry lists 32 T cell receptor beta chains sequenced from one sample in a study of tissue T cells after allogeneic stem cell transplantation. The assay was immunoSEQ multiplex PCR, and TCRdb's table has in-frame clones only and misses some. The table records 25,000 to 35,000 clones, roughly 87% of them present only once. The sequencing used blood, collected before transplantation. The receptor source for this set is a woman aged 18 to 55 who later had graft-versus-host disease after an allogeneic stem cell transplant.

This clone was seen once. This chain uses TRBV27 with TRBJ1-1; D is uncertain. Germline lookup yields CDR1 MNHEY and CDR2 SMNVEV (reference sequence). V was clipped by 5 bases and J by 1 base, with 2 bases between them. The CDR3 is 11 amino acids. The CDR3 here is CASSTNTEAFF. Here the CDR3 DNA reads TGTGCCAGCAGTACGAACACTGAAGCTTTCTTT.

The CDR3 nucleotides read TGTGCCAGCAGTAGGGGTTTGGGGGCATTACCCTACGAGCAGTACTTC. This gives the protein CASSRGLGALPYEQYF. The chain recombines TRBV27 with TRBJ2-7; D possibly corresponds to TRBD1 (6 bases). Germline V gene lookup returns CDR1 MNHEY and CDR2 SMNVEV (reference sequence). Trimming removed 5 bases from V and 2 bases from J, with 19 bases in between. The CDR3 spans 16 residues.

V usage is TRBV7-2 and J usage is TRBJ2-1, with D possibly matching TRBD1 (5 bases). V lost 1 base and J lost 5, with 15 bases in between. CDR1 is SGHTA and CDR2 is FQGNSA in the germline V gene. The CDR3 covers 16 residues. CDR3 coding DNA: TGTGCCAGCAGCTTAGGTTCGGGCAGGGCGAACAATGAGCAGTTCTTC. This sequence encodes CASSLGSGRANNEQFF.

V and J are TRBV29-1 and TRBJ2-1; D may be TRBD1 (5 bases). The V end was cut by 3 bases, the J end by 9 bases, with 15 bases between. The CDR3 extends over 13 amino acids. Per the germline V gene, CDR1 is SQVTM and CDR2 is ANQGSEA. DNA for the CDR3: TGCAGCGTTGAGTTAGGTCTTGGGGCTGAGCAGTTCTTC. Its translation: CSVELGLGAEQFF.

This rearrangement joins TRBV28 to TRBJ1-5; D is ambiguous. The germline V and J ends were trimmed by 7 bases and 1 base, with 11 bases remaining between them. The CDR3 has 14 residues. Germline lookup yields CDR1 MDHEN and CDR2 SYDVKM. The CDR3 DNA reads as TGTGCCAGCACTAGCCCGGACAGCAATCAGCCCCAGCATTTT. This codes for CASTSPDSNQPQHF.

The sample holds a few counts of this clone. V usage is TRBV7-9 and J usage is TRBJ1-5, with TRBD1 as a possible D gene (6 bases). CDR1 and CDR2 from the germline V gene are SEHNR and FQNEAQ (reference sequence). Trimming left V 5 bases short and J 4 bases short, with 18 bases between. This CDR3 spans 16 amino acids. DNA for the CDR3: TGTGCCAGCAGCCAACAGGGAACGGGGCTTAATCAGCCCCAGCATTTT. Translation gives CASSQQGTGLNQPQHF.

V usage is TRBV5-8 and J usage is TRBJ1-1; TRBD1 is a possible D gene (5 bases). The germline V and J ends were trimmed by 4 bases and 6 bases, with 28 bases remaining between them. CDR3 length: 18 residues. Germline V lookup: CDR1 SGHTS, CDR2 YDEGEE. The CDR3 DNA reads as TGTGCCAGCAGCAGACTGACAGTAGGTCTGGGGGTAGGATCTGAAGCTTTCTTT. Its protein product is CASSRLTVGLGVGSEAFF.

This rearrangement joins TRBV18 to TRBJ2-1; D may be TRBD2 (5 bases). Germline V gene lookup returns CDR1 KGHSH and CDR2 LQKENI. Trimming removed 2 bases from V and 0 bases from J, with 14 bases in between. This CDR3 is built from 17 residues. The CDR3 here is CASSPGWTETSYNEQFF. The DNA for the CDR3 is TGTGCCAGCTCACCAGGCTGGACTGAAACCTCCTACAATGAGCAGTTCTTC. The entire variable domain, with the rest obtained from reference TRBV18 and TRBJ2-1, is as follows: NAGVMQNPRHLVRRRGQEARLRCSPMKGHSHVYWYRQLPEEGLKFMVYLQKENIIDESGMPKERFSAEFPKEGPSILRIQQVVRGDSAAYFCASSPGWTETSYNEQFFGPGTRLTVL.

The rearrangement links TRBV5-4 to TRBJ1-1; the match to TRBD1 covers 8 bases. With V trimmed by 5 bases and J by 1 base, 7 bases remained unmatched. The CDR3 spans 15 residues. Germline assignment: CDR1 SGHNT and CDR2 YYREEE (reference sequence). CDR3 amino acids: CASRLPGTGNTEAFF. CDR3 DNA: TGTGCCAGCAGATTACCCGGGACAGGGAACACTGAAGCTTTCTTT.

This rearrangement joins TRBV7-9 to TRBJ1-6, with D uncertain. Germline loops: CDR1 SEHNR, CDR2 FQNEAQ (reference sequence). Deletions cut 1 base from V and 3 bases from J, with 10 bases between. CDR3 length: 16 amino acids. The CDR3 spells CASSLVSGNYNSPLHF. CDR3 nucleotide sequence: TGTGCCAGCAGCTTAGTTTCCGGGAACTATAATTCACCCCTCCACTTT.

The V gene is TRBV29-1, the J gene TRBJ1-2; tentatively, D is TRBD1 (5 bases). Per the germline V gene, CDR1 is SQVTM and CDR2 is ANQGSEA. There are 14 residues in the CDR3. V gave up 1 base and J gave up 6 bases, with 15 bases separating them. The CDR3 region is CSVEADGTGNGYTF. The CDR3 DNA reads TGCAGCGTTGAAGCCGATGGGACCGGGAATGGCTACACCTTC. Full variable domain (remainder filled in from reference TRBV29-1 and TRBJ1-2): SAVISQKPSRDICQRGTSLTIQCQVDSQVTMMFWYRQQPGQSLTLIATANQGSEATYESGFVIDKFPISRPNLTFSTLTVSNMSPEDSSIYLCSVEADGTGNGYTFGSGTRLTVV.

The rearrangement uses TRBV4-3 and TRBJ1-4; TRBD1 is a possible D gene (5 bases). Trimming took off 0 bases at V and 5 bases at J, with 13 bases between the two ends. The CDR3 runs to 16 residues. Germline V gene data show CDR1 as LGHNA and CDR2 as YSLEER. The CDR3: CASSQDGGPRNEKLFF. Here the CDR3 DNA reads TGCGCCAGCAGCCAAGATGGGGGTCCCCGGAATGAAAAACTGTTTTTT.

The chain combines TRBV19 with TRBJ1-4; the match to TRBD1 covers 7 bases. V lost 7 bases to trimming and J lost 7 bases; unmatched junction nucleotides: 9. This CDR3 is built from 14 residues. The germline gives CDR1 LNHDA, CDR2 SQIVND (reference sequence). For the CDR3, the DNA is TGTGCCAGTACGACACAGGGGTATGGTGAAAAACTGTTTTTT. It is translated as CASTTQGYGEKLFF.

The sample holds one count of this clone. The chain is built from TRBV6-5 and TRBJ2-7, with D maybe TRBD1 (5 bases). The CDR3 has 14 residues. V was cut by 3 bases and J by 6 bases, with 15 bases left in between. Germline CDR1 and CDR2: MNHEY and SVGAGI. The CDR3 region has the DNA TGTGCCAGCAGTTATCGGCAGGGTAAAAGCGAGCAGTACTTC. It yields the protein CASSYRQGKSEQYF.

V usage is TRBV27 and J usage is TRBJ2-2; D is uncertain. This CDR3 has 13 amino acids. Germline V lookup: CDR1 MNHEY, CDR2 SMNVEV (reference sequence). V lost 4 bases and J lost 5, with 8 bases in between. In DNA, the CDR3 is TGTGCCAGCAGTTGGGTAGGGACCGGGGAGCTGTTTTTT. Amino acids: CASSWVGTGELFF.

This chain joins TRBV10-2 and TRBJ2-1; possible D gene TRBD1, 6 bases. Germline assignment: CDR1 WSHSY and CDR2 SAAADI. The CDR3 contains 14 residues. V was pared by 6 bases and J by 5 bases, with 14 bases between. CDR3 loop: CASRAGARDNEQFF. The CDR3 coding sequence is TGCGCCAGCAGGGCAGGGGCCCGGGACAATGAGCAGTTCTTC.

CDR3 loop: CASSRTGRTGELFF. The CDR3 coding sequence is TGTGCCAGCAGCAGGACAGGAAGGACCGGGGAGCTGTTTTTT. The chain combines TRBV14 with TRBJ2-2; 7 nucleotides match TRBD1. Germline loops: CDR1 SGHDN, CDR2 FVKESK. The CDR3 sequence is 14 residues long. After removal of 5 bases from V and 5 bases from J, the junction contained 5 bases not matched to a gene.

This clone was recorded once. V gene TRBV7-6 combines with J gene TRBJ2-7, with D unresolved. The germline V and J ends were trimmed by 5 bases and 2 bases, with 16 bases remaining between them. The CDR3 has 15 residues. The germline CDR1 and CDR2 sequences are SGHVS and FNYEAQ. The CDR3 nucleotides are TGTGCCAGCAGCCCCGGAATAGGAGAGACCTACGAGCAGTACTTC. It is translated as CASSPGIGETYEQYF.

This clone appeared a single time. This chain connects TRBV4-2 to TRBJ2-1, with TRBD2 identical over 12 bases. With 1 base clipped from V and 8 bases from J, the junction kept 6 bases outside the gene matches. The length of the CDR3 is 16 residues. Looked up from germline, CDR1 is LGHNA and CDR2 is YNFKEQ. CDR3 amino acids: CASSQGSSGGAHEQFF. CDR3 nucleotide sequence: TGTGCCAGCAGCCAAGGATCTAGCGGGGGGGCTCATGAGCAGTTCTTC.

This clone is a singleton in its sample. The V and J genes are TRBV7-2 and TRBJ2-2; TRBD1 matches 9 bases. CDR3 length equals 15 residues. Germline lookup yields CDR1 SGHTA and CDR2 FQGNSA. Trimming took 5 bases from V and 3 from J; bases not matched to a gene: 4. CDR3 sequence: CASSRDRVYTGELFF. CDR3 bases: TGTGCCAGCAGCCGGGACAGGGTTTACACCGGGGAGCTGTTTTTT.

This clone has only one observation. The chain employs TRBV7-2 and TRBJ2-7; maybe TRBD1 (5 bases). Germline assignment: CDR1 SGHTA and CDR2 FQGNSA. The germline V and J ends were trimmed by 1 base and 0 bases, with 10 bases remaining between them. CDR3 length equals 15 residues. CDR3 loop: CASSLGGRSSYEQYF. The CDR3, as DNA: TGTGCCAGCAGCTTAGGGGGCAGGAGCTCCTACGAGCAGTACTTC.

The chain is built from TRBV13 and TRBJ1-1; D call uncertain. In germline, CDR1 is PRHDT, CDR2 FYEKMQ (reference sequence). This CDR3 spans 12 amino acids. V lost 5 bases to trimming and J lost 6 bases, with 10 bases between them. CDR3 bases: TGTGCCAGCAGCGGCGGGAGGGCTGAAGCTTTCTTT. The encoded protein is CASSGGRAEAFF.

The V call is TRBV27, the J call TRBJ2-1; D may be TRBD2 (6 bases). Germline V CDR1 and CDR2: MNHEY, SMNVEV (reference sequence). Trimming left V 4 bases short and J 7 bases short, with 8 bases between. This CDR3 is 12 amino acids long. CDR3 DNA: TGTGCCAGCAGTTCGGAGGGTAATGAGCAGTTCTTC. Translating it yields CASSSEGNEQFF.

The CDR3 loop reads CASSVLAEIYNEQFF. CDR3 sequence (DNA): TGCGCCAGCAGCGTCCTAGCGGAGATCTACAATGAGCAGTTCTTC. The V gene is TRBV5-1, the J gene TRBJ2-1; 7 nucleotides match TRBD2. This CDR3 comprises 15 residues. CDR1 and CDR2 from the germline V gene are SGHRS and YFSETQ. Trimming at V came to 4 bases and at J to 3 bases, leaving 7 bases not matched to a gene.

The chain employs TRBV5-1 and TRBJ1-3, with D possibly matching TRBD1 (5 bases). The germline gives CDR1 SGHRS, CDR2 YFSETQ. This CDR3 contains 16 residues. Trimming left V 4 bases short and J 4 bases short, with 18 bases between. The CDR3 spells CASSHSTSGTGNTIYF. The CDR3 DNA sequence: TGCGCCAGCAGCCATTCGACCTCAGGGACGGGAAACACCATATATTTT.

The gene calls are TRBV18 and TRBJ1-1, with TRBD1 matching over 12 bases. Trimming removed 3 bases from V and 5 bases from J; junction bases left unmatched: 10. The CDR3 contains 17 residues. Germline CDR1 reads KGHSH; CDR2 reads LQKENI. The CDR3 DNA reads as TGTGCCAGCTCACCTTCCGGGACAGGGGGCGCGAGGACTGAAGCTTTCTTT. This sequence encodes CASSPSGTGGARTEAFF.

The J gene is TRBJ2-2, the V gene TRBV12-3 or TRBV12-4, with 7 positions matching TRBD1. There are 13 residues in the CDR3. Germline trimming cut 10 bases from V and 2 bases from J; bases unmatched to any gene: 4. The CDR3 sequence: CATRQGNTGELFF. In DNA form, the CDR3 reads TGTGCCACCAGACAGGGCAACACCGGGGAGCTGTTTTTT.

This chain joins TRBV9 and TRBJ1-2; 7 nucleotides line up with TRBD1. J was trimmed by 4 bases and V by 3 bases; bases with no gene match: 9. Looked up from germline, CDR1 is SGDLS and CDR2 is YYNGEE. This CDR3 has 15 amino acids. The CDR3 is CASSEHLDRAYGYTF. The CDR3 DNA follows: TGTGCCAGCAGCGAACACTTAGACAGGGCCTATGGCTACACCTTC.

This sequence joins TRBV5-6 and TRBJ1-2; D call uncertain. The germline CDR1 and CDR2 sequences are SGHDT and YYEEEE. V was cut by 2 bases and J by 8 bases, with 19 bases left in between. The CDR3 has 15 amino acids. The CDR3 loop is CASSFSSLFYAGYTF. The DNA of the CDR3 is TGTGCCAGCAGCTTCTCTTCCCTATTCTATGCGGGCTACACCTTC.

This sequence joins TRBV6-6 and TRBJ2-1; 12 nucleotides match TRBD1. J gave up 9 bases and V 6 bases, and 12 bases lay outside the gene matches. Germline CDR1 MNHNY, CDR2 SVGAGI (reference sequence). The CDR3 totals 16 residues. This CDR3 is CASRDPGDRGRGEQFF. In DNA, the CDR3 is TGTGCCAGCAGAGATCCTGGGGACAGGGGGCGGGGTGAGCAGTTCTTC.

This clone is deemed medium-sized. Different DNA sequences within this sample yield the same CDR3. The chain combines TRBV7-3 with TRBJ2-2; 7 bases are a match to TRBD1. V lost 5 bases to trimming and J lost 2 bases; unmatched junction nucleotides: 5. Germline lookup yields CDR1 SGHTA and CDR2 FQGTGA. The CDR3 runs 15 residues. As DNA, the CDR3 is TGTGCCAGCAGCCTGGGGGACAGAAACACCGGGGAGCTGTTTTTT. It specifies CASSLGDRNTGELFF.

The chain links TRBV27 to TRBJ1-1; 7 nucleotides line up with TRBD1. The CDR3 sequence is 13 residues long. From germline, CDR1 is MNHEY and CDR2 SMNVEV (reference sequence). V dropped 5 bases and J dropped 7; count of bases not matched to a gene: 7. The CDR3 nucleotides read TGTGCCAGCAGTCAAAGACAGGGTGGTGAAGCTTTCTTT. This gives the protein CASSQRQGGEAFF.